A single sample is the source of the 11 T cell receptor beta chains below, sequenced in a study of identical twins. TCRdb independently ran MiXCR on the 5' RACE reads; one entry per CDR3 protein. The sample holds roughly 690,000 distinct CDR3 sequences, around 21% seen once. This sample also belongs to another study, concerning T cells expressing NK-cell markers.

Source material: PBMCs. The receptors were sampled from a young woman in good health.

This chain uses TRBV20-1 with TRBJ2-3; TRBD2 might be the D (6 bases). Trimming pared 1 base from V and 4 bases from J, leaving 12 bases between. The CDR3 totals 14 residues. The germline CDR1 and CDR2 sequences are DFQATT and SNEGSKA (reference sequence). The CDR3 protein is CSARGSLASDTQYF. The CDR3 region has the DNA TGCAGTGCTAGAGGGTCACTAGCTTCAGATACGCAGTATTTT.

This clonotype was seen ten or more times. The chain recombines TRBV12-3 or TRBV12-4 with TRBJ2-1, with no clear D. This CDR3 comprises 13 residues. V lost 5 bases and J lost 0, with 5 bases in between. The CDR3 sequence: CASSQSSYNEQFF. DNA for the CDR3: TGTGCCAGCAGTCAAAGCTCCTACAATGAGCAGTTCTTC.

CDR3 nucleotide sequence: TGTGCCAGCTCGGGCAAATGGGGCACTGAAGCTTTCTTT. Translating gives CASSGKWGTEAFF. V usage is TRBV27 and J usage is TRBJ1-1; D is undetermined. Germline values: CDR1 MNHEY, CDR2 SMNVEV (reference sequence). The V gene lost 8 bases and the J gene lost 4 bases, with 14 bases spanning the gap. The CDR3 totals 13 residues.

This sequence joins TRBV27 and TRBJ2-3, with no clear D. This CDR3 is built from 16 residues. CDR1 is MNHEY, CDR2 SMNVEV, per germline (reference sequence). Trimming removed 7 bases from V and 7 bases from J, with 24 bases in between. The CDR3, as DNA: TGTGCCAGCAAGCCTTTTGTGTCTCCCCAAGGCCATACGCAGTATTTT. Its protein product is CASKPFVSPQGHTQYF.

This clonotype was detected only a few times. The chain couples TRBV20-1 to TRBJ2-1, with TRBD2 as a possible D gene (5 bases). The ends were cut back, 4 bases at V and 9 bases at J, with 10 bases in the middle. The CDR3 consists of 11 residues. Germline assignment: CDR1 DFQATT and CDR2 SNEGSKA (reference sequence). The CDR3 coding sequence is TGCAGTGCTACGATCGAGGGTGAGCAGTTCTTC. Protein product: CSATIEGEQFF.

The chain couples TRBV12-3 or TRBV12-4 to TRBJ2-3; D unclear. Trimming took off 7 bases at V and 6 bases at J, with 14 bases between the two ends. The CDR3 covers 13 residues. The CDR3, as DNA: TGTGCCAGCACCTTGACTCGGCCTGATACGCAGTATTTT. Its protein is CASTLTRPDTQYF.

This clonotype occurred a few times. The chain employs TRBV29-1 and TRBJ1-1; D is perhaps TRBD1 (6 bases). Germline loops: CDR1 SQVTM, CDR2 ANQGSEA. The CDR3 covers 13 residues. Trimming removed 7 bases from V and 1 base from J, with 13 bases in between. The CDR3 here is CSAGAGKNTEAFF. CDR3 bases: TGCAGCGCAGGGGCAGGAAAGAACACTGAAGCTTTCTTT.

In its sample, this clonotype was seen a few times. The chain links TRBV12-3 or TRBV12-4 to TRBJ2-5, with 10 bases matching TRBD2. This CDR3 region has 15 residues. The junction had 8 bases not matched to a gene; V was cut back by 5 bases and J by 5 bases. The CDR3 DNA reads as TGTGCCAGCAGTCCTATAGCGGGGGGCGGGGAGACCCAGTACTTC. Amino acid sequence: CASSPIAGGGETQYF.

At least ten counts were recorded for this clonotype. The rearrangement joins TRBV3-1 to TRBJ2-1, with 8 bases matching TRBD2. The germline CDR1 and CDR2 sequences are LGHDT and YNNKEL (reference sequence). The CDR3 sequence is 15 residues long. Trimming cost V 4 bases and J 7 bases; bases outside gene matches: 9. CDR3 amino acids: CASSRVAGTRNEQFF. In DNA form, the CDR3 reads TGTGCCAGCAGCCGCGTGGCCGGGACTAGGAATGAGCAGTTCTTC.

The rearrangement uses TRBV5-1 and TRBJ2-1, with D perhaps matching TRBD1 (5 bases). Germline V CDR1 and CDR2: SGHRS, YFSETQ. With 4 bases removed from V and 0 bases from J, the gap between germline ends came to 17 bases. This CDR3 comprises 17 residues. CDR3 bases: TGCGCCAGCAGCCACACCCGACAGTTAAGCTCCTACAATGAGCAGTTCTTC. The encoded protein is CASSHTRQLSSYNEQFF.

The chain has TRBV29-1 and TRBJ1-1; D is undetermined. This CDR3 region has 11 residues. Germline V gene lookup returns CDR1 SQVTM and CDR2 ANQGSEA. The V end was cut by 5 bases, the J end by 5 bases, with 9 bases between. CDR3 protein: CSVSRRTEAFF. CDR3 bases: TGCAGCGTTTCCAGGAGAACTGAAGCTTTCTTT.